Shown below are 10 T cell receptor beta chains from a single sample sequenced in a study of shared clonotypes between healthy human individuals. The table came from immunoSEQ multiplex PCR; TCRdb's copy has only in-frame clones and leaves some out. The sample has over a million clones; about 84% are singletons. The sample was memory CD4+ T cells from PBMCs. Subset reported: CD45RA-negative fraction. These receptors were taken from a man between 18 and 35 years old in good health. Some clones in this sample may be carry-over from other donors' samples.

The V and J genes are TRBV5-4 and TRBJ2-7; 8 nucleotides agree with TRBD2. V gave up 0 bases and J gave up 6 bases; unmatched junction bases: 8. CDR3 length: 15 amino acids. Germline CDR1 reads SGHNT; CDR2 reads YYREEE (reference sequence). The CDR3 sequence: CASSLAGGRSGEQYF. Written as DNA, the CDR3 is TGTGCCAGCAGCTTGGCCGGCGGGAGGAGTGGCGAGCAGTACTTC.

The CDR3 nucleotides read TGTGCCAGCAGCCTGGGGGACAGGGAGGGGGCCCGTAGCAATCAGCCCCAGCATTTT. Protein product: CASSLGDREGARSNQPQHF. The rearrangement uses TRBV28 and TRBJ1-5; TRBD1 matches 9 bases. J was trimmed by 0 bases and V by 6 bases; bases with no gene match: 15. Per the germline V gene, CDR1 is MDHEN and CDR2 is SYDVKM. This CDR3 is 19 amino acids long. The entire variable domain, with the rest obtained from reference TRBV28 and TRBJ1-5, is as follows: DVKVTQSSRYLVKRTGEKVFLECVQDMDHENMFWYRQDPGLGLRLIYFSYDVKMKEKGDIPEGYSVSREKKERFSLILESASTNQTSMYLCASSLGDREGARSNQPQHFGDGTRLSIL.

The J gene is TRBJ2-7, the V gene TRBV27; D possibly uses TRBD1 or TRBD2 (5 bases each). With 5 bases removed from V and 2 bases from J, the gap between germline ends came to 19 bases. The CDR3 sequence is 16 residues long. Germline-derived CDR1 and CDR2 are MNHEY and SMNVEV (reference sequence). Here the CDR3 reads CASSNNRDGITYEQYF. In DNA form, the CDR3 reads TGTGCCAGCAGTAACAATCGGGACGGAATAACCTACGAGCAGTACTTC.

This chain connects TRBV25-1 to TRBJ2-7; a possible D gene is TRBD2 (5 bases). The CDR3 contains 14 residues. The V gene lost 3 bases and the J gene lost 3 bases, with 12 bases spanning the gap. The V gene's germline CDR1 is MGHDK and CDR2 SYGVNS. The CDR3 spells CASSDPGGRYEQYF. Written as DNA, the CDR3 is TGTGCCAGCAGTGACCCTGGCGGGCGCTACGAGCAGTACTTC.

This clone showed up just a few times. The chain joins TRBV28 to TRBJ1-4; 8 nucleotides agree with TRBD1. Germline trimming cut 5 bases from V and 8 bases from J; bases unmatched to any gene: 4. In germline, CDR1 is MDHEN, CDR2 SYDVKM. The CDR3 sequence is 13 residues long. The CDR3, as DNA: TGTGCCAGCAGTATGACAGGGGCAGAAAAACTGTTTTTT. Its protein product is CASSMTGAEKLFF.

Note on this clone: The same CDR3 can be traced to other DNA sequences in this sample. The genes are TRBV5-1 and TRBJ2-7; 9 positions match TRBD1. Germline V lookup: CDR1 SGHRS, CDR2 YFSETQ. J lost 3 bases, V lost 0 bases, and 4 bases had no gene match. The CDR3 runs to 15 residues. The CDR3 loop reads CASSLGTGVSYEQYF. DNA of the CDR3: TGCGCCAGCAGCTTGGGGACAGGGGTAAGCTACGAGCAGTACTTC.

V usage is TRBV7-3 and J usage is TRBJ2-7, with TRBD1 matching 8 bases. V lost 4 bases to trimming and J lost 3 bases; unmatched junction nucleotides: 2. In germline, CDR1 is SGHTA, CDR2 FQGTGA. The CDR3 sequence is 13 residues long. This chain's CDR3 is CASSSGGLYEQYF. The CDR3 DNA follows: TGTGCCAGCAGCTCAGGGGGCCTCTACGAGCAGTACTTC. The full variable domain, its missing parts supplied by reference TRBV7-3 and TRBJ2-7, is GAGVSQTPSNKVTEKGKYVELRCDPISGHTALYWYRQSLGQGPEFLIYFQGTGAADDSGLPNDRFFAVRPEGSVSTLKIQRTERGDSAVYLCASSSGGLYEQYFGPGTRLTVT.

V is TRBV2 and J is TRBJ2-1; D might be TRBD2 (6 bases). This CDR3 is 13 amino acids long. Trimming stripped 6 bases from V and 8 bases from J, with 14 bases between. Germline CDR1 and CDR2: SNHLY and FYNNEI. CDR3 bases: TGTGCCAGCAGGGCGGGGCTATTGGATGAGCAGTTCTTC. Protein: CASRAGLLDEQFF.

This chain connects TRBV5-1 to TRBJ2-1; D possibly uses TRBD1 or TRBD2 (5 bases each). V lost 1 base, J lost 5 bases, and 13 bases lay in between. The CDR3 has 15 amino acids. The germline CDR1 and CDR2 sequences are SGHRS and YFSETQ. The CDR3 region has the DNA TGCGCCAGCAGCTTGTCCGGGACCCCTGACAATGAGCAGTTCTTC. As protein: CASSLSGTPDNEQFF. The variable domain in full, with the rest retrieved from reference TRBV5-1 and TRBJ2-1, is KAGVTQTPRYLIKTRGQQVTLSCSPISGHRSVSWYQQTPGQGLQFLFEYFSETQRNKGNFPGRFSGRQFSNSRSEMNVSTLELGDSALYLCASSLSGTPDNEQFFGPGTRLTVL.

This clone has a handful of counts. This chain links TRBV7-8 with TRBJ1-5; no firm D call. The germline V gene has CDR1 SGHVS and CDR2 FQNEAQ. The CDR3 length is 13 residues. The V end lost 1 base, the J end lost 6 bases, and 7 bases lay between the germline ends. The CDR3 is CASSLVGGQPQHF. The CDR3 DNA sequence: TGTGCCAGCAGCTTAGTGGGTGGTCAGCCCCAGCATTTT.